This TCR beta chain stems from a study of shared clonotypes between healthy human individuals. Looking at the study overall: Three plates each covered CD4 naive and memory; CD8 naive two, CD8 memory one.

This clone appeared a single time. Its antigen is not known. The donors were adults (healthy and HIV-negative) with no recent acute infections or vaccinations. Notes on the study in general: Among a few donors, 4.5% to 5.5% of naive CD4 clonotypes were found in common.

Original methodology: ImmunoSEQ output held junction-only sequences without quality scores, so filtering differed. Sequenced by immunoSEQ multiplex PCR; TCRdb stores in-frame clones only, minus some. The D gene and trimming were derived from the DNA, and the V and J assignments and clone size from that table. The sample lists 1,500,000 or so clones, around 97% occurring once. The sequenced material came from naive CD4+ T cells sorted from blood. Subset specified: CD45RA+ positively selected. The clonotype originates from a man younger than 45 in good health.

DNA for the CDR3: TGTGCCAGCTCACCCACAGGGGCCAAGTCTTCCTACGAGCAGTACTTC. Protein sequence: CASSPTGAKSSYEQYF. The V gene is TRBV18, the J gene TRBJ2-7, with 7 bases fitting TRBD1. Germline trimming cut 3 bases from V and 1 base from J; bases unmatched to any gene: 9. This CDR3 region has 16 residues. Per germline, CDR1 KGHSH and CDR2 LQKENI. Based on the CDR3 plus reference TRBV18 and TRBJ2-7, the full variable domain is NAGVMQNPRHLVRRRGQEARLRCSPMKGHSHVYWYRQLPEEGLKFMVYLQKENIIDESGMPKERFSAEFPKEGPSILRIQQVVRGDSAAYFCASSPTGAKSSYEQYFGPGTRLTVT.